A selection of T cell receptor beta chains follows, all from one sample in a study of T-cell reconstitution after alpha-beta-depleted transplantation in children. Via MiXCR, TCRdb re-called the PCR reads, giving one row per CDR3 protein. The repertoire holds hundreds of thousands of distinct CDR3 sequences, 10% to 15% seen once, with approximately 4.3% in the top ten. The specimen was PBMCs, collected from the stem cell graft. The receptor source for this set is a human donor who donated a stem cell graft to a child with Fanconi anemia. Both conserved end residues are part of each CDR3. The order of the fields is clone size, V gene, J gene, D gene, CDR3 DNA, CDR3 protein. A D gene is named only where the DNA matches it firmly. Part of the rows lack a size; the others show once, few, many or a class for expanded clones.

>-|TRBV29-1|TRBJ2-3|-
TGCAGCGTCCTCCCGACATCAGATACGCAGTATTTT
CSVLPTSDTQYF
>few|TRBV5-4|TRBJ1-2|TRBD1
TGTGCCAGCAGTTCCCCGGGACAGGAGAACTATGGCTACACCTTC
CASSSPGQENYGYTF
>many|TRBV12-3/TRBV12-4|TRBJ1-4|TRBD1
TGTGCCAGCAGTGCGGGACAGGATGAAAAACTGTTTTTT
CASSAGQDEKLFF
>few|TRBV5-1|TRBJ1-1|-
TGCGCCAGCAGCTTGAATACCGGACGGAGGAACACTGAAGCTTTCTTT
CASSLNTGRRNTEAFF
>-|TRBV6-6|TRBJ2-7|-
TGTGCCAGCTCTTCGGTGGGCTACGAGCAGTACTTC
CASSSVGYEQYF
>many|TRBV7-6|TRBJ2-2|TRBD2
TGTGCCAGCAGCTCCGTTGGGACTAGCGGGGCCCCCGGGGAGCTGTTTTTT
CASSSVGTSGAPGELFF
>few|TRBV20-1|TRBJ1-2|-
TGCAGTGCTAGAGCCTCTCGGGTCTACACCTTC
CSARASRVYTF
>few|TRBV14|TRBJ2-3|-
TGTGCCAGCAGCCAAGATCGTGCTAGCCGACGGGAAAGGGATACGCAGTATTTT
CASSQDRASRRERDTQYF
>few|TRBV12-3/TRBV12-4|TRBJ2-2|-
TGTGCCAGCAGCTTAGAGGGCAGATACACCGGGGAGCTGTTTTTT
CASSLEGRYTGELFF
>few|TRBV5-1|TRBJ1-1|-
TGCGCCAGCAGCACGCAGGGTCAGCGTGAAGCTTTCTTT
CASSTQGQREAFF